A single sample gave rise to the 25 T cell receptor beta chains below, sequenced in a study of stem cell transplantation in POMP-related autoinflammatory disease. Sequencing was performed with immunoSEQ multiplex PCR; in TCRdb, only in-frame clones are kept and a portion is missing. Of over 2,000 clones detected, around 90% appear once; the ten largest clones hold about 2.2%. The material sequenced was Tregs from PBMCs, taken after stem cell transplantation. The receptor set was obtained from a human patient with POMP-related autoinflammation and immune dysregulation (PRAID). Part of the T cells may come from the graft donor.

This clone has just a few counts. V and J are TRBV27 and TRBJ1-1; D gene unclear. The CDR3 length is 13 residues. V was clipped by 7 bases and J by 1 base, with 10 bases between them. Germline values: CDR1 MNHEY, CDR2 SMNVEV (reference sequence). The chain's CDR3 is CASKRRGNTEAFF. DNA for the CDR3: TGTGCCAGCAAGAGACGGGGGAACACTGAAGCTTTCTTT.

V is TRBV6-5 and J is TRBJ1-1, with 8 bases aligning to TRBD1. From germline, CDR1 is MNHEY and CDR2 SVGAGI. The CDR3 is 15 amino acids. V was pared by 5 bases and J by 2 bases, with 7 bases of the junction left unmatched. CDR3 sequence: CASSRYGTGNTEAFF. CDR3 DNA sequence: TGTGCCAGCAGTCGTTACGGGACAGGTAACACTGAAGCTTTCTTT.

The chain joins TRBV7-2 to TRBJ1-5; 7 bases match TRBD1. CDR1 and CDR2 (germline): SGHTA, FQGNSA. V trimming: 3 bases; J trimming: 6 bases; junction bases outside the gene matches: 5. CDR3 length: 14 amino acids. CDR3 amino acids: CASSFGQAVQPQHF. In nucleotides, the CDR3 is TGTGCCAGCAGCTTTGGACAGGCCGTTCAGCCCCAGCATTTT.

The V and J genes are TRBV24-1 and TRBJ2-7, with D perhaps TRBD1 (6 bases). This CDR3 region has 14 residues. Per the germline V gene, CDR1 is KGHDR and CDR2 is SFDVKD. V was shortened by 4 bases and J by 5 bases, with 14 bases between the two germline ends. The CDR3 protein is CATSDPTGNHEQYF. As DNA, the CDR3 is TGTGCCACCAGTGACCCAACAGGGAACCACGAGCAGTACTTC.

V gene TRBV24-1 combines with J gene TRBJ1-2; 9 bases map to TRBD1. J gave up 4 bases and V 4 bases, and 9 bases lay outside the gene matches. The CDR3 has 16 residues. Germline values: CDR1 KGHDR, CDR2 SFDVKD. The CDR3 DNA reads as TGTGCCACCAGTGACCCATCCGAGACAGGGGGCTATGGCTACACCTTC. Translating it yields CATSDPSETGGYGYTF.

The V gene is TRBV7-6, the J gene TRBJ1-6; no definite D call. Germline V lookup: CDR1 SGHVS, CDR2 FNYEAQ. The CDR3 loop spans 15 amino acids. Deletions cut 2 bases from V and 7 bases from J, with 12 bases between. The CDR3 sequence is CASSLLSGQNSPLHF. In DNA, the CDR3 is TGTGCCAGCAGCTTACTGTCAGGCCAGAATTCACCCCTCCACTTT.

This chain uses TRBV7-2 with TRBJ2-1; 11 bases are shared with TRBD2. V lost 5 bases, J lost 6 bases, and 3 bases stayed unmatched. Germline lookup yields CDR1 SGHTA and CDR2 FQGNSA. CDR3 length equals 14 residues. CDR3 in DNA: TGTGCCAGCAGCCCGGGACTAGCGGTCAATGAGCAGTTCTTC. Translation: CASSPGLAVNEQFF. Filled out from reference TRBV7-2 and TRBJ2-1, the complete variable domain reads GAGVSQSPSNKVTEKGKDVELRCDPISGHTALYWYRQSLGQGLEFLIYFQGNSAPDKSGLPSDRFSAERTGGSVSTLTIQRTQQEDSAVYLCASSPGLAVNEQFFGPGTRLTVL.

This clone was recorded a few times. V and J are TRBV28 and TRBJ1-4; 9 bases are shared with TRBD1. V shed 4 bases, J shed 8 bases, and the junction held 8 bases outside the gene matches. The germline V gene has CDR1 MDHEN and CDR2 SYDVKM. The CDR3 runs to 15 residues. CDR3 coding DNA: TGTGCCAGCAGTTCGCCGGGACAGGGAACCGAAAAACTGTTTTTT. It codes for CASSSPGQGTEKLFF.

This clone has only one observation. V is TRBV6-5 and J is TRBJ2-2; the D is unclear. Trimming cost V 7 bases and J 1 base, with 10 bases left between them. The CDR3 totals 14 residues. Germline V gene data show CDR1 as MNHEY and CDR2 as SVGAGI. This chain's CDR3 is CASNLAVNTGELFF. Written as DNA, the CDR3 is TGTGCCAGCAACTTGGCAGTGAACACCGGGGAGCTGTTTTTT.

The chain joins TRBV5-1 to TRBJ1-2; D remains ambiguous. V dropped 0 bases and J dropped 11 bases, with 14 bases sitting between them. The CDR3 has 13 amino acids. Germline V gives CDR1 SGHRS, CDR2 YFSETQ. CDR3 loop: CASSLVGFRAYTF. In DNA form, the CDR3 reads TGCGCCAGCAGCTTGGTGGGCTTCAGAGCGTACACCTTC. The full variable domain, in which reference TRBV5-1 and TRBJ1-2 provide the parts outside the CDR3, is KAGVTQTPRYLIKTRGQQVTLSCSPISGHRSVSWYQQTPGQGLQFLFEYFSETQRNKGNFPGRFSGRQFSNSRSEMNVSTLELGDSALYLCASSLVGFRAYTFGSGTRLTVV.

The chain links TRBV2 to TRBJ2-3; 9 positions agree with TRBD2. This CDR3 has 17 residues. After removal of 7 bases from V and 6 bases from J, the junction contained 17 bases not matched to a gene. Germline CDR1 reads SNHLY; CDR2 reads FYNNEI. This chain's CDR3 is CASTQGDSGGPWDTQYF. For the CDR3, the DNA is TGTGCCAGCACCCAGGGTGATAGCGGGGGCCCCTGGGATACGCAGTATTTT.

The rearrangement uses TRBV18 and TRBJ2-2; D remains ambiguous. The V gene lost 4 bases and the J gene lost 5 bases, with 11 bases spanning the gap. This CDR3 is 14 amino acids long. Looked up from germline, CDR1 is KGHSH and CDR2 is LQKENI. This CDR3 reads CASSRHLDTGELFF. As DNA, the CDR3 is TGTGCCAGCTCACGACACCTGGATACCGGGGAGCTGTTTTTT.

The chain combines TRBV5-6 with TRBJ2-7, with TRBD2 matching over 7 bases. V shed 2 bases and J 3 bases; nucleotides not matched to a gene: 5. CDR3 length equals 14 residues. Germline V gene lookup returns CDR1 SGHDT and CDR2 YYEEEE. This chain's CDR3 is CASSFRGGSYEQYF. CDR3 nucleotide sequence: TGTGCCAGCAGCTTTCGGGGAGGGAGCTACGAGCAGTACTTC. The full variable domain, with the rest looked up from reference TRBV5-6 and TRBJ2-7, is DAGVTQSPTHLIKTRGQQVTLRCSPKSGHDTVSWYQQALGQGPQFIFQYYEEEERQRGNFPDRFSGHQFPNYSSELNVNALLLGDSALYLCASSFRGGSYEQYFGPGTRLTVT.

J is TRBJ1-5 and V is TRBV2; D is undetermined. This CDR3 is built from 15 residues. From germline, CDR1 is SNHLY and CDR2 FYNNEI. Trimming shortened V by 2 bases and J by 0 bases, and 8 bases separated the two germline ends. The CDR3 nucleotides are TGTGCCAGCAGTGAATTGGCATATAGCAATCAGCCCCAGCATTTT. As protein: CASSELAYSNQPQHF.

The chain carries TRBV3-1 (or the pseudogene TRBV3-2) and TRBJ2-2; tentative D call: TRBD2 (5 bases). Trimming took off 4 bases at V and 6 bases at J, with 6 bases between the two ends. The length of the CDR3 is 12 residues. Germline-derived CDR1 and CDR2 are LGHDT and YNNKEL (reference sequence). The CDR3 loop is CASSRTAGELFF. DNA for the CDR3: TGTGCCAGCAGCCGGACTGCCGGGGAGCTGTTTTTT.

The rearrangement links TRBV2 to TRBJ2-1; the match to TRBD2 covers 11 bases. Trimming took 7 bases from V and 6 from J; bases not matched to a gene: 11. This CDR3 is 16 amino acids long. Germline CDR1 SNHLY, CDR2 FYNNEI. The DNA for the CDR3 is TGTGCCAGCACCCCGAAGGCACTAGCGGGAGTCAATGAGCAGTTCTTC. Translated: CASTPKALAGVNEQFF. The whole variable domain, remainder taken from reference TRBV2 and TRBJ2-1, is EPEVTQTPSHQVTQMGQEVILRCVPISNHLYFYWYRQILGQKVEFLVSFYNNEISEKSEIFDDQFSVERPDGSNFTLKIRSTKLEDSAMYFCASTPKALAGVNEQFFGPGTRLTVL.

The J gene is TRBJ2-3, the V gene TRBV7-2; the D gene is possibly TRBD1 (6 bases). The V gene's germline CDR1 is SGHTA and CDR2 FQGNSA. There are 16 residues in the CDR3. V lost 1 base to trimming and J lost 4 bases, with 15 bases between them. The CDR3 sequence: CASSLGQARGSDTQYF. For the CDR3, the DNA is TGTGCCAGCAGCTTAGGACAGGCCCGGGGTTCAGATACGCAGTATTTT.

The chain carries TRBV5-6 and TRBJ2-7, with no clear D. CDR3 length: 15 residues. Germline CDR1 SGHDT, CDR2 YYEEEE. With 3 bases removed from V and 4 bases from J, the gap between germline ends came to 17 bases. CDR3 protein: CASSSIAGWGYEQYF. DNA for the CDR3: TGTGCCAGCAGCTCTATAGCTGGATGGGGTTACGAGCAGTACTTC.

The V gene is TRBV7-5, the J gene TRBJ1-2; TRBD1, the table's D call, lacks a check against the DNA. TRBV7-5 is a pseudogene. The CDR3 runs to 17 residues. The CDR3, as DNA: TGTGTCAGAAGCTTAGAGGGAAGGAGGGGGCGTTGCTATGGCTACACCTTC. Its translation: CVRSLEGRRGRCYGYTF.

The chain links TRBV5-1 to TRBJ2-5; TRBD2 aligns across 7 bases. The trim removed 2 bases at V and 5 bases at J, leaving 6 bases unmatched. From germline, CDR1 is SGHRS and CDR2 YFSETQ. This CDR3 contains 14 residues. The CDR3 DNA follows: TGCGCCAGCAGCTTCGGGACTATAGGGGAGACCCAGTACTTC. It yields the protein CASSFGTIGETQYF.

This clone came up a few times. The chain employs TRBV15 and TRBJ1-2; 11 nucleotides agree with TRBD1. The CDR3 covers 15 residues. CDR1 LNHNV and CDR2 YYDKDF come from the germline V gene (reference sequence). Germline trimming cut 3 bases from V and 2 bases from J; bases unmatched to any gene: 2. This CDR3 is CATSRDRGRNYGYTF. The CDR3 DNA follows: TGTGCCACCAGCAGGGACAGGGGGCGCAACTATGGCTACACCTTC.

This chain uses TRBV14 with TRBJ2-7; D tentatively fits TRBD1 or TRBD2 (6 bases each). The CDR3 is made up of 14 amino acids. CDR1 is SGHDN and CDR2 is FVKESK in the germline V gene. Trimming shortened V by 3 bases and J by 6 bases, and 15 bases separated the two germline ends. The CDR3 here is CASSHPDWGAEQYF. The CDR3 region has the DNA TGTGCCAGCAGCCACCCTGATTGGGGGGCCGAGCAGTACTTC. Full variable domain (rest looked up from reference TRBV14 and TRBJ2-7): EAGVTQFPSHSVIEKGQTVTLRCDPISGHDNLYWYRRVMGKEIKFLLHFVKESKQDESGMPNNRFLAERTGGTYSTLKVQPAELEDSGVYFCASSHPDWGAEQYFGPGTRLTVT.

The chain's CDR3 is CASSLLGETNEKLFF. The CDR3 nucleotides are TGTGCCAGCAGCTTACTAGGGGAGACTAATGAAAAACTGTTTTTT. The chain carries TRBV13 and TRBJ1-4; a weak D match, TRBD1 (5 bases). CDR3 length: 15 amino acids. Germline V gene data show CDR1 as PRHDT and CDR2 as FYEKMQ (reference sequence). The germline V and J ends were trimmed by 2 bases and 2 bases, with 9 bases remaining between them.

The chain links TRBV7-8 to TRBJ2-3, with 8 bases aligning to TRBD2. Germline CDR1 is SGHVS and CDR2 is FQNEAQ. CDR3 length: 15 residues. V trimming: 2 bases; J trimming: 4 bases; junction bases outside the gene matches: 5. The DNA for the CDR3 is TGTGCCAGCAGCTTACGGCGGGGGGCCGCAGATACGCAGTATTTT. This gives the protein CASSLRRGAADTQYF.

The chain joins TRBV10-3 to TRBJ2-3; D possibly corresponds to TRBD2 (5 bases). Trimming removed 3 bases at V and 4 bases at J, with 11 bases between. The CDR3 has 14 residues. CDR1 is ENHRY and CDR2 is SYGVKD in the germline V gene. In DNA form, the CDR3 reads TGTGCCATCAGTGATGAGCGGAATCCAGATACGCAGTATTTT. The encoded protein is CAISDERNPDTQYF.